This entry describes one T cell receptor (beta chain). Antigen specificity is unknown. This sample is part of a study of blood T cells in healthy people across ages. Study results and limitations: Aged donors had fewer naive CD4+ cells and lower diversity than long-lived donors.

The use of a sample-barcoded 5' primer and a J-beta primer mix characterized a second PCR of about 7 to 12 cycles. The study obtained at least 2.5 million CDR3-containing paired-end reads from every sample. Via MiXCR, TCRdb re-called the 5' RACE reads, giving one row per CDR3 protein. The repertoire includes 700,000 to 800,000 distinct CDR3 sequences, roughly 44% of them detected once, and about 20% sits in the top ten. The sequenced sample was blood. The source is a woman aged 60-75 years in good health.

Here the CDR3 DNA reads TGTGCCAGCAGTTACGCGGGACAGGGGACCCACGAGCAGTACTTC. This gives the protein CASSYAGQGTHEQYF. J is TRBJ2-7 and V is TRBV6-2 or TRBV6-3; 10 nucleotides match TRBD1. The CDR3 spans 15 residues. CDR1 and CDR2 (germline): MNHEY, SVGEGT. The trim removed 2 bases at V and 5 bases at J, leaving 6 bases unmatched.